This is a list of T cell receptor beta chains from one sample in a study of blood T cell repertoires in COVID-19. Sequencing used immunoSEQ multiplex PCR; TCRdb keeps in-frame clones, though not all of them. The sample contains about 160,000 clones, around 90% of which appear only once. Sequencing used peripheral blood. The receptor set was obtained from a woman in her sixties who had recovered from COVID-19. The CDR3 runs from the conserved cysteine through the conserved F or W. Each record gives: V gene, CDR3 length, D gene, J gene, clone size, CDR3 protein, CDR3 DNA. D genes are given only for firm matches. Expanded clones get a size class; other rows say once, few or many, or leave the size out.

>TRBV10-1|16|TRBD1|TRBJ1-2|NA
CASSRDRGRGGYGYTF
TGCGCCAGCAGCCGGGACAGGGGGCGCGGCGGCTATGGCTACACCTTC
>TRBV5-1|14|TRBD1|TRBJ2-7|NA
CASSSWGQGDEQYF
TGCGCCAGCAGCTCCTGGGGACAGGGGGACGAGCAGTACTTC
>TRBV21-1|17|NA|TRBJ2-1|once
CASGKKRLVGLYNEQFF
TGTGCCAGCGGGAAAAAAAGACTAGTGGGGCTCTACAATGAGCAGTTCTTC
>TRBV7-8|18|TRBD2|TRBJ2-1|once
CASSLGRVRTSPRDEQFF
TGTGCCAGCAGCTTGGGGAGGGTAAGGACATCTCCAAGGGATGAGCAGTTCTTC
>TRBV19|15|TRBD1|TRBJ2-7|NA
CASSATGTGVHEQYF
TGTGCCAGTAGTGCGACCGGGACAGGGGTACACGAGCAGTACTTC
>TRBV20-1|11|NA|TRBJ1-1|NA
CSGQLNTEAFF
TGCAGTGGACAGTTGAACACTGAAGCTTTCTTT
>TRBV7-9|17|NA|TRBJ2-3|once
CASSLIISGFPTDTQYF
TGTGCCAGCAGCCTAATTATCTCCGGGTTCCCCACAGATACGCAGTATTTT
>TRBV5-4|16|TRBD1|TRBJ2-2|NA
CASSVGGASNTGELFF
TGTGCCAGCAGCGTAGGGGGCGCATCGAACACCGGGGAGCTGTTTTTT
>TRBV27|14|NA|TRBJ1-4|NA
CASSLRRGTEKLFF
TGTGCCAGCAGTTTGCGAAGAGGGACAGAAAAACTGTTTTTT
>TRBV7-6|15|TRBD1|TRBJ1-5|few
CASSEATGSNQPQHF
TGTGCCAGCAGCGAGGCGACAGGGTCTAATCAGCCCCAGCATTTT
>TRBV5-1|15|TRBD2|TRBJ2-3|NA
CASSRSGASTDTQYF
TGCGCCAGCAGCCGAAGCGGGGCTAGCACAGATACGCAGTATTTT
>TRBV19|13|NA|TRBJ2-5|NA
CASSRAGEETQYF
TGTGCCAGTAGTAGGGCAGGGGAAGAGACCCAGTACTTC
>TRBV10-3|15|TRBD2|TRBJ2-3|once
CAISGGGAITDTQYF
TGTGCCATCAGTGGGGGGGGAGCAATCACAGATACGCAGTATTTT
>TRBV7-8|14|TRBD1|TRBJ2-1|NA
CASTNQRDSTEQFF
TGTGCCAGCACCAACCAACGGGACAGTACTGAGCAGTTCTTC
>TRBV10-3|14|TRBD2|TRBJ2-1|NA
CAVSSGGASNEQFF
TGTGCCGTCTCTAGCGGGGGGGCCTCAAATGAGCAGTTCTTC
>TRBV11-2|14|TRBD1|TRBJ2-7|NA
CASSYRDRTYEQYF
TGTGCCAGCAGCTACCGGGACAGGACCTACGAGCAGTACTTC
>TRBV9|15|NA|TRBJ1-3|NA
CASSITGLSGNTIYF
TGTGCCAGCAGCATAACAGGGCTTTCTGGAAACACCATATATTTT
>TRBV6-5|12|NA|TRBJ2-5|NA
CASGSSGPTQYF
TGTGCCAGCGGGAGTAGCGGACCGACCCAGTACTTC
>TRBV30|14|TRBD1|TRBJ2-3|NA
CAWATGQPADTQYF
TGTGCCTGGGCGACAGGGCAGCCAGCAGATACGCAGTATTTT
>TRBV21-1|16|NA|TRBJ2-3|NA
CASSTNRGRFTDTQYF
TGTGCCAGCAGCACAAACAGGGGGCGTTTTACGGATACGCAGTATTTT
>TRBV18|15|NA|TRBJ1-1|NA
CASHGGTSLNTEAFF
TGTGCCAGCCATGGGGGGACCTCGCTAAACACTGAAGCTTTCTTT
>TRBV6-5|15|TRBD2|TRBJ2-5|few
CASSSLGGVSETQYF
TGTGCCAGCAGTAGCCTCGGGGGGGTGAGTGAGACCCAGTACTTC
>TRBV7-9|15|TRBD2|TRBJ2-3|once
CASSSRGGITDTQYF
TGTGCCAGCAGCTCGCGGGGGGGCATCACAGATACGCAGTATTTT
>TRBV7-8|15|TRBD2|TRBJ2-1|few
CASSLAGGGAYEQFF
TGTGCCAGCAGCTTAGCCGGCGGGGGGGCCTATGAGCAGTTCTTC
>TRBV5-1|17|NA|TRBJ2-6|NA
CASSLGQWSSGANVLTF
TGCGCCAGCAGCTTGGGGCAGTGGTCCTCTGGGGCCAACGTCCTGACTTTC
>TRBV18|12|NA|TRBJ2-5|few
CASSPGEETQYF
TGTGCCAGCTCACCAGGAGAAGAGACCCAGTACTTC
>TRBV18|16|TRBD2|TRBJ2-1|NA
CASSFRAGEAYNEQFF
TGTGCCAGCTCATTCCGAGCGGGGGAAGCCTACAATGAGCAGTTCTTC
>TRBV27|16|NA|TRBJ2-1|NA
CATGGQEPSSYNEQFF
TGTGCCACCGGGGGTCAGGAACCGAGCTCCTACAATGAGCAGTTCTTC
>TRBV19|16|TRBD1|TRBJ1-5|NA
CASSPARQGGNQPQHF
TGTGCCAGTAGTCCCGCCCGACAGGGCGGCAATCAGCCCCAGCATTTT
>TRBV10-3|16|TRBD2|TRBJ2-4|NA
CAISGVAGGLDGIQYF
TGTGCCATCAGCGGAGTAGCGGGGGGGCTCGACGGCATTCAGTACTTC
>TRBV7-2|15|NA|TRBJ2-3|NA
CASSPQVASTDTQYF
TGTGCCAGCAGCCCCCAAGTGGCCAGCACAGATACGCAGTATTTT
>TRBV12-3/TRBV12-4|13|NA|TRBJ1-5|NA
CASRLAAGQPQHF
TGTGCCAGCAGGCTCGCAGCAGGTCAGCCCCAGCATTTT
>TRBV6-1|14|NA|TRBJ1-2|NA
CASSEQVANYGYTF
TGTGCCAGCAGTGAACAGGTAGCTAACTATGGCTACACCTTC
>TRBV7-3|14|TRBD1|TRBJ1-2|NA
CASSRDRGVYGYTF
TGTGCCAGCAGCCGCGACAGGGGGGTCTATGGCTACACCTTC
>TRBV5-1|15|TRBD1|TRBJ2-5|NA
CASSAGQGLLETQYF
TGCGCCAGCAGCGCAGGACAGGGGCTATTAGAGACCCAGTACTTC
>TRBV9|16|TRBD1|TRBJ2-2|few
CASSPQGAVVTGELFF
TGTGCCAGCAGCCCGCAGGGGGCAGTAGTCACCGGGGAGCTGTTTTTT
>TRBV18|14|NA|TRBJ2-3|NA
CASSSSGPPDTQYF
TGTGCCAGCTCATCCTCAGGCCCCCCAGATACGCAGTATTTT
>TRBV10-2|12|NA|TRBJ2-7|NA
CASRAVSYEQYF
TGCGCCAGCAGGGCCGTCTCCTACGAGCAGTACTTC
>TRBV5-1|15|TRBD2|TRBJ2-5|NA
CASSLLASGGETQYF
TGCGCCAGCAGCTTGCTGGCTAGCGGGGGTGAGACCCAGTACTTC
>TRBV19|13|NA|TRBJ1-6|NA
CASSFPGSSPLHF
TGTGCCAGTAGTTTCCCGGGGAGTTCACCCCTCCACTTT
>TRBV5-1|18|TRBD2|TRBJ2-2|NA
CASSLGTTSGVNTGELFF
TGCGCCAGCAGCTTGGGGACGACTAGCGGGGTTAACACCGGGGAGCTGTTTTTT
>TRBV11-3|13|NA|TRBJ2-7|few
CASSLGPSYEQYF
TGTGCCAGCAGCTTAGGTCCATCCTACGAGCAGTACTTC
>TRBV28|17|TRBD1|TRBJ2-5|NA
CASSSRFRDRIQETQYF
TGTGCCAGCAGCTCACGCTTCCGGGACAGAATTCAAGAGACCCAGTACTTC
>TRBV28|16|NA|TRBJ1-2|NA
CASSLSYRAAGYGYTF
TGTGCCAGCAGTTTATCATACAGGGCCGCCGGCTATGGCTACACCTTC
>TRBV7-9|15|NA|TRBJ2-1|NA
CASSVAGTPISEQFF
TGTGCCAGCAGCGTCGCCGGGACTCCAATTAGTGAGCAGTTCTTC
>TRBV4-2|16|NA|TRBJ1-2|NA
CASSQDLPGSGYGYTF
TGTGCCAGCAGCCAAGATCTTCCAGGGTCGGGCTATGGCTACACCTTC
>TRBV9|15|NA|TRBJ1-2|few
CASSVDLMAGKGYTF
TGTGCCAGCAGCGTAGATCTAATGGCAGGGAAAGGCTACACCTTC
>TRBV29-1|13|NA|TRBJ1-1|NA
CSVGQFLNTEAFF
TGCAGCGTTGGACAGTTTTTGAACACTGAAGCTTTCTTT
>TRBV18|14|NA|TRBJ2-7|few
CASSPNPDSYEQYF
TGTGCCAGCTCACCGAATCCAGATTCCTACGAGCAGTACTTC
>TRBV2|14|TRBD1|TRBJ1-1|once
CASSGLTGFTEAFF
TGTGCCAGCAGTGGGTTGACAGGGTTTACTGAAGCTTTCTTT
>TRBV3-1/TRBV3-2|14|TRBD1|TRBJ2-1|NA
CASSQGDRGSEQFF
TGTGCCAGCAGCCAGGGAGACAGGGGGTCTGAGCAGTTCTTC
>TRBV5-5|17|TRBD2|TRBJ2-3|NA
CASSLGLAGGLVHTQYF
TGTGCCAGCAGCTTGGGACTAGCGGGGGGGCTAGTCCATACGCAGTATTTT
>TRBV4-1|13|NA|TRBJ1-5|NA
CASSREENQPQHF
TGCGCCAGCAGCCGGGAGGAGAATCAGCCCCAGCATTTT
>TRBV7-8|15|NA|TRBJ2-7|many
CASSAAGGPSYEQYF
TGTGCCAGCAGCGCAGCAGGGGGGCCGAGCTACGAGCAGTACTTC
>TRBV4-3|15|NA|TRBJ1-6|NA
CASSQIDSYNSPLHF
TGCGCCAGCAGCCAGATAGACAGTTATAATTCACCCCTCCACTTT
>TRBV3-1/TRBV3-2|15|TRBD2|TRBJ2-5|NA
CASSQDRTSPQTQYF
TGTGCCAGCAGCCAAGATCGGACTAGCCCGCAGACCCAGTACTTC
>TRBV18|16|NA|TRBJ2-5|NA
CASSPRDTYNQETQYF
TGTGCCAGCTCACCCCGGGACACCTACAACCAAGAGACCCAGTACTTC
>TRBV28|15|NA|TRBJ1-1|NA
CASSLWRGLNTEAFF
TGTGCCAGCAGTTTATGGCGGGGACTGAACACTGAAGCTTTCTTT
>TRBV28|12|NA|TRBJ1-2|NA
CASSLWKHGYTF
TGTGCCAGCAGTTTATGGAAGCATGGCTACACCTTC